These 14 T cell receptor beta chains were all obtained from the same sample, sequenced in a study of blood T cell repertoires in COVID-19. Clones were sequenced by immunoSEQ multiplex PCR, and TCRdb holds only the in-frame ones, with some missing. Among approximately 230,000 clones, roughly 91% were seen once, and the ten largest hold over 4%. The source material was PBMCs or T cells enriched from blood (not recorded which). These receptor sequences come from a woman younger than 45 who had recovered from COVID-19.

The table lists this clone with a count of one. The genes are TRBV4-2 and TRBJ1-4; possible D gene TRBD1, 6 bases. V lost 1 base and J lost 5, with 17 bases in between. Per germline, CDR1 LGHNA and CDR2 YNFKEQ. The CDR3 loop spans 17 amino acids. CDR3 DNA: TGTGCCAGCAGCCAAGTTGGCGTAGGGGGTGAGAATGAAAAACTGTTTTTT. It yields the protein CASSQVGVGGENEKLFF.

V gene TRBV5-1 combines with J gene TRBJ1-2, with D possibly being TRBD1 (5 bases). Germline CDR1 SGHRS, CDR2 YFSETQ. Trimming left V 4 bases short and J 6 bases short, with 28 bases between. The CDR3 is made up of 18 amino acids. Here the CDR3 DNA reads TGCGCCAGCAGCCCGCAGCGATCAGGGCCCTCGGCTCTGGATGGCTACACCTTC. It yields the protein CASSPQRSGPSALDGYTF.

V gene TRBV28 combines with J gene TRBJ2-3; D not resolved. From germline, CDR1 is MDHEN and CDR2 SYDVKM. Trimming stripped 6 bases from V and 4 bases from J, with 20 bases between. This CDR3 has 16 amino acids. CDR3 sequence (DNA): TGTGCCAGCAGCACCCCCCTCGGAGAGCACCCAGATACGCAGTATTTT. Translation: CASSTPLGEHPDTQYF.

This chain joins TRBV27 and TRBJ1-6; 9 bases line up with TRBD1. The CDR3 runs to 15 residues. Per the germline V gene, CDR1 is MNHEY and CDR2 is SMNVEV (reference sequence). V lost 5 bases, J lost 7 bases, and 6 bases stayed unmatched. The CDR3, as DNA: TGTGCCAGCAGTCCCGGGACAGGGCAAAATTCACCCCTCCACTTT. It codes for CASSPGTGQNSPLHF.

The chain employs TRBV28 and TRBJ2-5, with TRBD2 as a possible D gene (6 bases). The V and J ends lost 8 bases and 5 bases respectively, with 15 bases between them. The CDR3 is 13 amino acids. The germline CDR1 and CDR2 sequences are MDHEN and SYDVKM. CDR3 in DNA: TGTGCCAGCTTCGGGAGAATTGTGGAGACCCAGTACTTC. As protein: CASFGRIVETQYF.

V gene TRBV28 combines with J gene TRBJ2-3; 7 nucleotides agree with TRBD2. The CDR3 is 16 amino acids. The J segment lost 5 bases and the V segment lost 3 bases, leaving 11 bases of the junction unmatched. Germline V lookup: CDR1 MDHEN, CDR2 SYDVKM. CDR3 coding DNA: TGTGCCAGCAGTTTTCGGGGGGAGAGGTCGGAAGATACGCAGTATTTT. It codes for CASSFRGERSEDTQYF.

The chain links TRBV6-6 to TRBJ1-3; possibly TRBD1 for D (6 bases). This CDR3 spans 16 amino acids. Per germline, CDR1 MNHNY and CDR2 SVGAGI (reference sequence). Deletions cut 0 bases from V and 4 bases from J, with 13 bases between. CDR3 DNA: TGTGCCAGCAGTTACTCTCGGGGGGCCGAAGGAAACACCATATATTTT. Its translation: CASSYSRGAEGNTIYF.

This clone appeared a single time. The J gene is TRBJ1-5, the V gene TRBV4-3; D is perhaps TRBD1 (6 bases). Germline assignment: CDR1 LGHNA and CDR2 YSLEER. The CDR3 is 16 amino acids. V was pared by 3 bases and J by 0 bases, with 12 bases between. The CDR3 DNA sequence: TGCGCCAGCAGCCAGAACAGGGTAAATAGCAATCAGCCCCAGCATTTT. This encodes CASSQNRVNSNQPQHF.

V usage is TRBV7-2 and J usage is TRBJ2-1, with TRBD2 matching 7 bases. Germline CDR1 is SGHTA and CDR2 is FQGNSA. The CDR3 contains 15 residues. The V segment lost 2 bases and the J segment 7 bases; nucleotides outside the gene matches: 8. The CDR3 coding sequence is TGTGCCAGCAGCTTACTCGCGGGAGATAAAAATGAGCAGTTCTTC. Protein product: CASSLLAGDKNEQFF.

This rearrangement joins TRBV6-2 or TRBV6-3 to TRBJ2-3; possible D gene TRBD2, 5 bases. CDR3 length: 15 residues. Per the germline V gene, CDR1 is MNHEY and CDR2 is SVGEGT. The V end was cut by 2 bases, the J end by 4 bases, with 13 bases between. The CDR3 DNA reads TGTGCCAGCAGTTACCGAGGGAGCGGCGCAGATACGCAGTATTTT. This translates into CASSYRGSGADTQYF.

V is TRBV6-5 and J is TRBJ2-7; perhaps TRBD1 as D (6 bases). With 5 bases removed from V and 2 bases from J, the gap between germline ends came to 16 bases. The germline V gene has CDR1 MNHEY and CDR2 SVGAGI. The CDR3 totals 15 residues. CDR3 region: CASSLGTSLAYEQYF. The DNA of the CDR3 is TGTGCCAGCAGTCTCGGGACATCCCTCGCCTACGAGCAGTACTTC.

This chain joins TRBV27 and TRBJ1-2; 8 bases agree with TRBD1. CDR3 length: 14 amino acids. The ends lost 5 bases at V and 2 bases at J; junction bases unmatched: 4. CDR1 is MNHEY, CDR2 SMNVEV, per germline (reference sequence). This chain's CDR3 is CASSPRTGNYGYTF. DNA for the CDR3: TGTGCCAGCAGTCCTCGGACAGGGAACTATGGCTACACCTTC.

The rearrangement uses TRBV2 and TRBJ2-3; 8 bases map to TRBD1. V was clipped by 6 bases and J by 5 bases; unmatched bases: 10. Germline values: CDR1 SNHLY, CDR2 FYNNEI. The CDR3 runs 15 residues. In nucleotides, the CDR3 is TGTGCCAGCAGGAGGGACAGGCGGACAGTAGATACGCAGTATTTT. It translates to CASRRDRRTVDTQYF. The variable domain in full, with the rest retrieved from reference TRBV2 and TRBJ2-3, is EPEVTQTPSHQVTQMGQEVILRCVPISNHLYFYWYRQILGQKVEFLVSFYNNEISEKSEIFDDQFSVERPDGSNFTLKIRSTKLEDSAMYFCASRRDRRTVDTQYFGPGTRLTVL.

There are a few counts of this clone. This chain connects TRBV5-1 to TRBJ1-6; D gene uncertain. This CDR3 comprises 17 residues. Germline V CDR1 and CDR2: SGHRS, YFSETQ. Trimming left V 2 bases short and J 0 bases short, with 12 bases between. CDR3 loop: CASSLGRDPSYNSPLHF. DNA for the CDR3: TGCGCCAGCAGCTTAGGTCGGGATCCCTCCTATAATTCACCCCTCCACTTT.